These 23 T cell receptor beta chains came from one sample sequenced in a study of T cells in Graves' hyperthyroidism and ophthalmopathy. TCR beta CDR3 regions were amplified from RNA transcripts. A set of HTBI primers served as the primers for a first-round RT-PCR of the TCR CDR3. A single record per CDR3 protein comes from TCRdb applying MiXCR to the multiplex PCR reads. This sample has about 600,000 distinct CDR3 sequences; more than 14% occur once, and the top ten carry 12%. Material for sequencing was blood. The receptor source for this set is a woman between 50 and 59 years old with Graves' ophthalmopathy.

This clonotype has just one count. The CDR3 spells CASIPPGTGIYEQYF. The CDR3 DNA sequence: TGTGCCAGCATCCCACCCGGGACAGGGATCTACGAGCAGTACTTC. The chain employs TRBV28 and TRBJ2-7, with 9 bases fitting TRBD1. The CDR3 is 15 residues long. The V segment lost 7 bases and the J segment 3 bases; nucleotides outside the gene matches: 10. Germline-derived CDR1 and CDR2 are MDHEN and SYDVKM. Full variable domain (outside the CDR3, taken from reference TRBV28 and TRBJ2-7): DVKVTQSSRYLVKRTGEKVFLECVQDMDHENMFWYRQDPGLGLRLIYFSYDVKMKEKGDIPEGYSVSREKKERFSLILESASTNQTSMYLCASIPPGTGIYEQYFGPGTRLTVT.

This clonotype was found once. The V and J genes are TRBV4-1 and TRBJ2-1; D is possibly TRBD1 (5 bases). Trimming took off 5 bases at V and 0 bases at J, with 11 bases between the two ends. CDR1 and CDR2 (germline): MGHRA, YSYEKL. The CDR3 length is 15 residues. In nucleotides, the CDR3 is TGCGCCAGCAGCGGAAGACAGAGCTCCTACAATGAGCAGTTCTTC. Its protein is CASSGRQSSYNEQFF.

This clonotype was seen many times. This chain connects TRBV28 to TRBJ1-5; 9 nucleotides align to TRBD1. Germline CDR1 MDHEN, CDR2 SYDVKM. The CDR3 extends over 16 amino acids. V shed 2 bases and J 5 bases; nucleotides not matched to a gene: 7. The CDR3 loop reads CASSLVSGQGHQPQHF. The CDR3 DNA reads as TGTGCCAGCAGTTTAGTCTCGGGACAGGGCCATCAGCCCCAGCATTTT.

This clonotype was seen a handful of times. This chain connects TRBV29-1 to TRBJ1-1; 8 nucleotides agree with TRBD1. Germline CDR1 reads SQVTM; CDR2 reads ANQGSEA. The J segment lost 7 bases and the V segment lost 7 bases, leaving 11 bases of the junction unmatched. There are 13 residues in the CDR3. CDR3 bases: TGCAGCGCAGAAGGGGGTGACAGGGGTGAAGCTTTCTTT. Translating it yields CSAEGGDRGEAFF.

This sequence joins TRBV12-3 or TRBV12-4 and TRBJ1-2; D is perhaps TRBD1 (5 bases). V was trimmed by 3 bases and J by 7 bases, leaving 15 bases between them. The CDR3 has 14 amino acids. For the CDR3, the DNA is TGTGCCAGCAGTTTGAACCAGGGTTCGGGTGGCTACACCTTC. The encoded protein is CASSLNQGSGGYTF.

There are a few counts of this clonotype. The rearrangement joins TRBV27 to TRBJ2-7; no clear D gene. This CDR3 contains 15 residues. Germline assignment: CDR1 MNHEY and CDR2 SMNVEV (reference sequence). V gave up 0 bases and J gave up 3 bases, with 12 bases separating them. CDR3: CASSLSSSQRYEQYF. The CDR3 DNA reads as TGTGCCAGCAGTTTATCGTCGTCCCAGCGCTACGAGCAGTACTTC.

This clonotype was counted many times. The gene calls are TRBV6-1 and TRBJ1-1; perhaps TRBD1 as D (6 bases). The CDR3 extends over 15 amino acids. V was trimmed by 5 bases and J by 2 bases, leaving 15 bases between them. Germline lookup yields CDR1 MNHNS and CDR2 SASEGT. CDR3 loop: CASSYPGASNTEAFF. Written as DNA, the CDR3 is TGTGCCAGCAGTTATCCGGGGGCTTCCAACACTGAAGCTTTCTTT.

This clonotype was observed a few times. V is TRBV9 and J is TRBJ2-1; D ambiguous. CDR1 and CDR2 (germline): SGDLS, YYNGEE. V was clipped by 0 bases and J by 2 bases, with 15 bases between them. The length of the CDR3 is 17 residues. CDR3 DNA: TGTGCCAGCAGCGTAGGGTTGATTTCACGGGCCTACAATGAGCAGTTCTTC. This gives the protein CASSVGLISRAYNEQFF.

J is TRBJ1-5 and V is TRBV7-8; D is unclear. The CDR3 extends over 15 amino acids. The V end was cut by 5 bases, the J end by 7 bases, with 18 bases between. CDR1 is SGHVS, CDR2 FQNEAQ, per germline. CDR3 sequence reads: CASSTIRGGRQPQHF. The CDR3 bases are TGTGCCAGCAGCACGATCCGGGGAGGCCGGCAGCCCCAGCATTTT.

This clonotype was found many times. This chain links TRBV11-3 with TRBJ2-4; possible D gene TRBD1, 6 bases. CDR1 SGHNT and CDR2 YENEEA come from the germline V gene. Trimming removed 4 bases at V and 9 bases at J, with 28 bases between. The CDR3 covers 18 residues. Here the CDR3 DNA reads TGTGCCAGCAGCTCCATTCAATGGGGGCGCGAGGTCGGTCTCATTCAGTACTTC. This encodes CASSSIQWGREVGLIQYF.

This clonotype was detected many times. The chain couples TRBV20-1 to TRBJ1-1; tentative D call: TRBD1 (6 bases). The germline V gene has CDR1 DFQATT and CDR2 SNEGSKA (reference sequence). This CDR3 has 14 residues. V lost 6 bases and J lost 0, with 14 bases in between. CDR3 sequence: CSAPQGYMNTEAFF. The CDR3 DNA reads as TGCAGTGCCCCTCAGGGGTACATGAACACTGAAGCTTTCTTT.

This clonotype has a count of ten or more. V is TRBV27 and J is TRBJ1-6; unclear D gene. V lost 5 bases to trimming and J lost 6 bases, with 2 bases between them. Germline lookup yields CDR1 MNHEY and CDR2 SMNVEV (reference sequence). This CDR3 spans 11 amino acids. The CDR3 sequence is CASSLNSPLHF. The CDR3 DNA is TGTGCCAGCAGTCTTAATTCACCCCTCCACTTT.

The J gene is TRBJ1-1, the V gene TRBV9; D is uncertain. Germline CDR1 and CDR2: SGDLS and YYNGEE. Trimming stripped 4 bases from V and 11 bases from J, with 9 bases between. The CDR3 consists of 10 residues. The CDR3 DNA is TGTGCCAGCAGCCCTACTCGTGCTTTCTTT. It yields the protein CASSPTRAFF.

The sample holds many counts of this clonotype. The rearrangement joins TRBV11-2 to TRBJ2-3, with 10 bases identical to TRBD2. The V and J ends lost 3 bases and 6 bases, in that order; junction bases with no gene match: 12. This CDR3 has 17 residues. Germline-derived CDR1 and CDR2 are SGHAT and FQNNGV. The CDR3 loop reads CASSLLTGTSDSDTQYF. CDR3 bases: TGTGCCAGCAGCTTGCTAACCGGGACTAGCGATTCTGATACGCAGTATTTT.

The rearrangement joins TRBV12-3 or TRBV12-4 to TRBJ2-2; D is unclear. Trimming cost V 7 bases and J 3 bases, with 12 bases left between them. The CDR3 runs 14 residues. Here the CDR3 DNA reads TGTGCCAGCAACGATGGACGGTACACCGGGGAGCTGTTTTTT. This codes for CASNDGRYTGELFF.

This clonotype occurred once. At one end, the junction sequence differs from germline, possibly due to a read error. This chain connects TRBV20-1 to TRBJ1-2, with 10 bases fitting TRBD1. Germline assignment: CDR1 DFQATT and CDR2 SNEGSKA (reference sequence). The CDR3 sequence is 18 residues long. The CDR3 DNA sequence: TGCAGTGCCAGAGGCCGGGACAGGGGTATCGGGACAACATATGGCTACACCTTC. Amino acid sequence: CSARGRDRGIGTTYGYTF.

The gene calls are TRBV4-1 and TRBJ2-4, with 7 bases matching TRBD1. The V and J ends lost 2 bases and 3 bases, in that order; junction bases with no gene match: 7. CDR1 and CDR2 (germline): MGHRA, YSYEKL. CDR3 length: 16 amino acids. The CDR3 loop reads CASSQFRGLGKNIQYF. The CDR3 coding sequence is TGCGCCAGCAGCCAATTTAGGGGGCTCGGCAAAAACATTCAGTACTTC.

This clonotype was recorded at least ten times. The chain couples TRBV28 to TRBJ1-2; D is possibly TRBD1 (6 bases). The V gene lost 6 bases and the J gene lost 0 bases, with 14 bases spanning the gap. Looked up from germline, CDR1 is MDHEN and CDR2 is SYDVKM. The CDR3 sequence is 15 residues long. CDR3 amino acids: CASSSNRVPNYGYTF. CDR3 bases: TGTGCCAGCAGCTCTAACAGGGTCCCTAACTATGGCTACACCTTC.

As concerns this clonotype: At one end, the junction sequence differs from germline, possibly due to a read error. The gene calls are TRBV5-1 and TRBJ2-7; D possibly corresponds to TRBD2 (5 bases). The CDR3 runs 13 residues. CDR1 is SGHRS, CDR2 YFSETQ, per germline. This chain's CDR3 is CVSSLSGFYEQYF. The DNA of the CDR3 is TGCGTCAGCAGCTTGAGCGGTTTTTACGAGCAGTACTTC.

The chain has TRBV4-1 and TRBJ2-1, with 7 nucleotides matching TRBD2. The CDR3 covers 17 residues. J gave up 6 bases and V 0 bases, and 11 bases lay outside the gene matches. Per germline, CDR1 MGHRA and CDR2 YSYEKL. CDR3 coding DNA: TGCGCCAGCAGCCAAGAAGGGTCGGTAGCGGGCCGCAATGAGCAGTTCTTC. Translated: CASSQEGSVAGRNEQFF.

This clonotype occurred many times. The chain joins TRBV7-9 to TRBJ2-3; D is uncertain. Between the trimmed V and J ends, which lost 5 bases and 3 bases, there was a span of 9 bases. CDR3 length equals 13 residues. Germline V gene sequence: CDR1 SEHNR, CDR2 FQNEAQ (reference sequence). The CDR3 sequence: CASSLPETDTQYF. The CDR3, as DNA: TGTGCCAGCAGCCTCCCCGAAACAGATACGCAGTATTTT.

As for this clonotype: One base away lies a much larger clone, so this may be a sequencing read error. This chain joins TRBV30 and TRBJ2-7; D might be TRBD2 (7 bases). Germline V gives CDR1 GTSNPN, CDR2 SVGIG (reference sequence). The CDR3 is made up of 14 amino acids. The V end was cut by 2 bases, the J end by 0 bases, with 11 bases between. The CDR3 DNA follows: TGTGCCTGGAGTCTTGGGGGGGCCTCCTACGAGCAGTACTTC. Translating gives CAWSLGGASYEQYF.

The chain carries TRBV19 and TRBJ2-7; the D gene could be TRBD1 or TRBD2 (6 bases each). This CDR3 has 13 residues. V lost 9 bases, J lost 2 bases, and 14 bases lay in between. From germline, CDR1 is LNHDA and CDR2 SQIVND (reference sequence). The CDR3 sequence: CASGRQAPYEQYF. In nucleotides, the CDR3 is TGTGCCAGCGGGAGACAGGCCCCCTACGAGCAGTACTTC.